Here is one T cell receptor (beta chain) with its context. The antigen is undetermined. These data belong to a study of shared clonotypes between healthy human individuals. The protocol was immunoSEQ multiplex PCR, while the TCRdb copy is restricted to in-frame clones and leaves out a portion. The repertoire has about 800,000 clones, 90% to 98% of them found once; the top ten carry around 0.25%. Study results and caveats: Naive CD4 clonotype sharing across four donors was around 5%. At large depth, rarefaction still showed sorted-subset sequencing to be incomplete.

V was trimmed by 4 bases and J by 2 bases, leaving 12 bases between them. The CDR3 runs 14 residues. Looked up from germline, CDR1 is SGHTA and CDR2 is FQGNSA. Naive CD8 cells lacked CD45RO and underwent positive selection for CCR7, leaving out terminally differentiated effector memory CD45RA+ cells. The TCR originated in a man aged 25 to 40 in good health. Sequencing was carried out using naive CD8+ T cells sorted from blood. The gene calls are TRBV7-2 and TRBJ2-7; a possible D gene is TRBD1 (6 bases). The CDR3 loop reads CASSWWTVPYEQYF. CDR3 coding DNA: TGTGCCAGCAGCTGGTGGACAGTTCCCTACGAGCAGTACTTC.